This T cell receptor (beta chain) emerged from a study of post-analysis software for immune sequencing data. Built from TCR beta cDNA, the libraries had unique molecular identifiers in them. TCRdb called the PCR reads again in MiXCR, with one record for every CDR3 protein. The table lists 740,000 or so distinct CDR3 sequences, approximately 53% of them singletons. In the case of this clonotype: Its target is not known.

This CDR3 region has 12 residues. V gave up 6 bases and J gave up 3 bases, with 8 bases separating them. Study-wide findings and caveats: By F measure, samples from a shared preparation batch strongly co-clustered. Controls showed significantly higher normalized Chao1 diversity than did multiple sclerosis patients. Five or six TRBV segments (TRBV5-6, TRBV5-1 and TRBV20-1 among them) occurred more frequently in patients than in controls.

This TCR was recovered from a girl aged 5-17 years with multiple sclerosis. The gene calls are TRBV12-3 or TRBV12-4 and TRBJ2-5; D gene ambiguous. The sample taken for sequencing was blood. The CDR3 nucleotides read TGTGCCAGCAGGGAAGCCGAAGAGACCCAGTACTTC. This gives the protein CASREAEETQYF.